The clone carrying this TCR beta chain was detected only a few times. What it binds is not known. The sample comes from a study of response to subunit inactivated influenza vaccine. Study-level findings and limits: The authors proposed limited new T cell recruitment per seasonal influenza vaccination.

Trimming pared 4 bases from V and 7 bases from J, leaving 8 bases between. The germline V gene has CDR1 ENHRY and CDR2 SYGVKD. CDR3 length equals 12 residues. TCRdb reanalysed the RT-PCR reads using MiXCR and keeps one entry per CDR3 protein. The data contain about 540,000 distinct CDR3 sequences, approximately 15% of them singletons. The V call is TRBV10-3, the J call TRBJ2-1, with unresolved D. The sequences come from PBMCs from blood, collected 11 to 12 days after vaccination. The clonotype originates from a man aged 50 to 59 who received an inactivated influenza vaccine. As DNA, the CDR3 is TGTGCCATCAGTGGATCTAGAAATGAGCAGTTCTTC. This codes for CAISGSRNEQFF.